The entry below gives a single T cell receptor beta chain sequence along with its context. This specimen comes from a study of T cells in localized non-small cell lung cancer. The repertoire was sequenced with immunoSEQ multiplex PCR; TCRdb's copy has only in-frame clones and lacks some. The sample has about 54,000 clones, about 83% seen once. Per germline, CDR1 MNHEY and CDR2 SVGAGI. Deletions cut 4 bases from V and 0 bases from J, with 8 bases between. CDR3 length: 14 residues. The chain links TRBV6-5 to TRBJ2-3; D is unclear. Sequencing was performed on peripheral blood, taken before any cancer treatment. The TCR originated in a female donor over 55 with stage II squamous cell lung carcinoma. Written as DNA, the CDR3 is TGTGCCAGCAGTTCCATGATTAGCACAGATACGCAGTATTTT. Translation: CASSSMISTDTQYF.